A selection of T cell receptor beta chains follows, all from one sample in a study of cytomegalovirus exposure and HLA in healthy donors. Repertoires were generated with immunoSEQ multiplex PCR, while TCRdb's copy carries only in-frame clones and drops some. The sample contains roughly 110,000 clones, about 88% of which appear only once. The sequenced sample was PBMCs. The receptors stem from a woman aged 18-35 years in good health and CMV-seropositive. Both conserved end residues are trimmed from each CDR3.

V | CDR3
TRBV6-1 | ASKGQEKGEKLF
TRBV7-2 | ASSLLAPTDTQY
TRBV11-2 | ASSQGRGNHGYT
TRBV5-1 | ASSPGFSGANVLT
TRBV6-5 | ASSPGTFGADTQY
TRBV2 | AKGTGTEKNIQY
TRBV5-3 | ARSPRDRGLDPDSGANVLT
TRBV9 | ASSPLGERDTQY
TRBV7-9 | ASSLAAGNTEAF
TRBV7-2 | ASSFWPNQPQH
TRBV20-1 | SAKEEYEQY
TRBV7-2 | ASSLSQGRGSPLH
TRBV28 | ASSLYPQGQNTIY
TRBV19 | ASSIGTGSSGANVLT